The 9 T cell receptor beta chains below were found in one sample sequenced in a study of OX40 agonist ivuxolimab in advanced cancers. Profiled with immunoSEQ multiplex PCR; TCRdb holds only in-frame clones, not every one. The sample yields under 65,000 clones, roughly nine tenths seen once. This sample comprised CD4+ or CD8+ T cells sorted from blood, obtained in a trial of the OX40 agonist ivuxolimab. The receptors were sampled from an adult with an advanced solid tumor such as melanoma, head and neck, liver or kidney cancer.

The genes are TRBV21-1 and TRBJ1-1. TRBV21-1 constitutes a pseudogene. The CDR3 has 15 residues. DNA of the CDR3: TGTGCCAGCAGCAAAAGACCACGGAGGGGCACTGAAGCTTTCTTT. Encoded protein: CASSKRPRRGTEAFF.

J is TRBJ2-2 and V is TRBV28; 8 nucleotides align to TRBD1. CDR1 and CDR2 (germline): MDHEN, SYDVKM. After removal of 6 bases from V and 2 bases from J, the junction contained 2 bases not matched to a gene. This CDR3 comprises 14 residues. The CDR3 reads CASRDRANTGELFF. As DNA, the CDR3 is TGTGCCAGCAGGGACAGGGCAAACACCGGGGAGCTGTTTTTT.

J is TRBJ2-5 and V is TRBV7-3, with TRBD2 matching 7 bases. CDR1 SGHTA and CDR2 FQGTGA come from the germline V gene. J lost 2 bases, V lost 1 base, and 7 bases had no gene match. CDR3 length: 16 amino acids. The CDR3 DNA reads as TGTGCCAGCAGCTTAAGAAGGTCTAGCGGACAAGAGACCCAGTACTTC. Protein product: CASSLRRSSGQETQYF.

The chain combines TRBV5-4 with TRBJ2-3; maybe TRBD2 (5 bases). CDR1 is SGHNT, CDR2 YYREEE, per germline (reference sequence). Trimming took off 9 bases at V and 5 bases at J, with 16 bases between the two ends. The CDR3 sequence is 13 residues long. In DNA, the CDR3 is TGTGCCACCCGGGTCCTAAGCGGAGATACGCAGTATTTT. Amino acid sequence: CATRVLSGDTQYF.

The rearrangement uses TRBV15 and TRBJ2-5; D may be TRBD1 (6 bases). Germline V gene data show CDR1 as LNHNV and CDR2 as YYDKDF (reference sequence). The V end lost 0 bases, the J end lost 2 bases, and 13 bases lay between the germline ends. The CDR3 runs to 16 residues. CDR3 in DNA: TGTGCCACCAGCAGAGACCCCGGACAGAAACAAGAGACCCAGTACTTC. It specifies CATSRDPGQKQETQYF. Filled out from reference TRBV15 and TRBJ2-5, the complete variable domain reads DAMVIQNPRYQVTQFGKPVTLSCSQTLNHNVMYWYQQKSSQAPKLLFHYYDKDFNNEADTPDNFQSRRPNTSFCFLDIRSPGLGDTAMYLCATSRDPGQKQETQYFGPGTRLLVL.

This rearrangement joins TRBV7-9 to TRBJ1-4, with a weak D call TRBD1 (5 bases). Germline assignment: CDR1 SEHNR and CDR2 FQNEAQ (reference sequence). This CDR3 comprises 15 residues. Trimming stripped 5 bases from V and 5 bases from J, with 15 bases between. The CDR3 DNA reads TGTGCCAGCAGCCTCCAGACCGGGGCGAATGAAAAACTGTTTTTT. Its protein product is CASSLQTGANEKLFF.

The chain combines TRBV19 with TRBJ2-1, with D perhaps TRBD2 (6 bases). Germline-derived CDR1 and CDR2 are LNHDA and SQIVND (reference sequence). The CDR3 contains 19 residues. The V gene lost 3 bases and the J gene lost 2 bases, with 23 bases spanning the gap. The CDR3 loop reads CASSMMAFGSSRTYNEQFF. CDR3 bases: TGTGCCAGTAGTATGATGGCTTTCGGGAGTAGTAGAACCTACAATGAGCAGTTCTTC.

Written as DNA, the CDR3 is TGTGCCAGCAGTTATCCGGGACAGGGTCGCGAGCAGTACTTC. This sequence encodes CASSYPGQGREQYF. The genes are TRBV6-5 and TRBJ2-7, with 9 bases identical to TRBD1. The V gene's germline CDR1 is MNHEY and CDR2 SVGAGI. There are 14 residues in the CDR3. V was clipped by 3 bases and J by 6 bases; unmatched bases: 6.

The CDR3 region has the DNA TGTGCCAGCAGCTTGGCCCAGGTAGAGACCCAGTACTTC. Translating gives CASSLAQVETQYF. The chain employs TRBV5-4 and TRBJ2-5, with D unclear. The V end lost 0 bases, the J end lost 4 bases, and 7 bases lay between the germline ends. Germline V CDR1 and CDR2: SGHNT, YYREEE (reference sequence). The CDR3 consists of 13 residues.